This TCR beta chain is from a study of response to subunit inactivated influenza vaccine. Points from the study as a whole: It was suggested by the authors that few new T cells are recruited by each seasonal influenza vaccination.

A single record per CDR3 protein comes from TCRdb applying MiXCR to the RT-PCR reads. The repertoire holds approximately 680,000 distinct CDR3 sequences, more than 15% seen once, with 11% in the top ten. In its sample, this clonotype was seen a few times. What it binds is unknown. This clonotype originated in a man aged 45 to 65 who received an inactivated influenza vaccine. The sample here was PBMCs from blood, taken approximately 13 days after vaccination.

The CDR3 reads CASSLARTGYGYTF. In DNA form, the CDR3 reads TGTGCCAGCAGCTTAGCCCGGACAGGCTATGGCTACACCTTC. The genes are TRBV7-9 and TRBJ1-2, with 7 bases that match TRBD1. Germline V gene data show CDR1 as SEHNR and CDR2 as FQNEAQ (reference sequence). This CDR3 is 14 amino acids long. Unmatched junction bases numbered 2, after V lost 0 bases and J lost 4 bases.